A selection of T cell receptor beta chains follows, all from one sample in a study of shared clonotypes between healthy human individuals. Assay used: immunoSEQ multiplex PCR; TCRdb lists only in-frame clones, some missing. The sample holds about 480,000 clones, approximately 79% seen once. Sequenced input: PBMCs. Every receptor here comes from a woman aged 40-49 years in good health. Some clones in this sample may be carry-over from other donors' samples. CDR3s include the opening cysteine and the closing phenylalanine or tryptophan. D genes are given only for firm matches. Size tells how often a clone was seen (once, few, many) or the class of an expanded clone, and some rows leave it out.

clone_size,j_call,v_call,d_call,cdr3_aa,cdr3_nt
NA,TRBJ2-3,TRBV19,TRBD1,CASSLTGGRTDTQYF,TGTGCCAGTAGCCTGACAGGGGGCCGGACAGATACGCAGTATTTT
NA,TRBJ1-2,TRBV18,NA,CASSPLELASYTF,TGTGCCAGCTCACCACTGGAACTCGCTAGCTACACCTTC
NA,TRBJ1-1,TRBV19,NA,CASSIDPMVEGWLGNTEAFF,TGTGCCAGTAGTATAGACCCAATGGTGGAGGGCTGGCTGGGGAACACTGAAGCTTTCTTT
many,TRBJ2-7,TRBV28,NA,CASSSLTGAAYEQYF,TGTGCCAGCAGTTCCTTGACGGGGGCGGCCTACGAGCAGTACTTC
NA,TRBJ1-5,TRBV27,NA,CASSPIPPQGYYSNQPQHF,TGTGCCAGCAGTCCTATTCCCCCCCAGGGATACTATAGCAATCAGCCCCAGCATTTT
NA,TRBJ2-1,TRBV27,TRBD2,CASSFIPLATYNEQFF,TGTGCCAGCAGTTTTATTCCACTAGCGACCTACAATGAGCAGTTCTTC
NA,TRBJ2-7,TRBV5-1,TRBD2,CASKTYSGRGGDEQYF,TGCGCCAGCAAAACTTATAGCGGGAGGGGGGGCGACGAGCAGTACTTC
NA,TRBJ2-3,TRBV19,TRBD2,CASSTGTSGRSEQYF,TGTGCCAGTAGTACCGGGACTAGCGGGAGATCGGAGCAGTATTTT
NA,TRBJ2-7,TRBV30,NA,CAWAIGYEQYF,TGTGCCTGGGCCATTGGTTACGAGCAGTACTTC
NA,TRBJ1-2,TRBV5-4,NA,CASSLERVDPIYGYTF,TGTGCCAGCAGCTTGGAACGGGTCGACCCTATCTATGGCTACACCTTC
NA,TRBJ2-7,TRBV5-1,TRBD1,CASSSTGTGRYEQYF,TGCGCCAGCAGCTCCACCGGGACAGGGCGATACGAGCAGTACTTC
NA,TRBJ2-7,TRBV4-1,NA,CASSRILPSEQYF,TGCGCCAGCAGCCGCATCCTCCCGAGCGAGCAGTACTTC
NA,TRBJ1-4,TRBV18,NA,CASSPSGLDEKLFF,TGTGCCAGCTCACCATCGGGACTCGATGAAAAACTGTTTTTT
few,TRBJ1-1,TRBV7-3,NA,CASSLHRDSEAFF,TGTGCCAGCAGCTTACACAGAGACTCTGAAGCTTTCTTT
many,TRBJ2-3,TRBV6-4,TRBD2,CASSDGRATDTQYF,TGTGCCAGCAGTGACGGGAGGGCCACAGATACGCAGTATTTT
NA,TRBJ2-7,TRBV18,TRBD1,CASSPLLGQGRSADSYEQYF,TGTGCCAGCTCACCCCTGCTAGGACAGGGCCGTAGCGCAGACTCCTACGAGCAGTACTTC
few,TRBJ2-2,TRBV25-1,NA,CASSEGTDYTGELFF,TGTGCCAGCAGTGAAGGGACCGATTACACCGGGGAGCTGTTTTTT
NA,TRBJ2-2,TRBV19,TRBD1,CASSPSGQGSGELFF,TGTGCCAGTAGCCCTTCGGGACAGGGATCAGGGGAGCTGTTTTTT
once,TRBJ2-2,TRBV19,NA,CASSISGNTGELFF,TGTGCCAGTAGTATTAGCGGGAACACCGGGGAGCTGTTTTTT
NA,TRBJ2-6,TRBV6-1,NA,CASSAQTSGANVLTF,TGTGCCAGCAGTGCCCAGACCTCTGGGGCCAACGTCCTGACTTTC
few,TRBJ2-1,TRBV6-7,TRBD2,CASKTLAAYSYNEQFF,TGTGCCAGCAAAACTCTAGCGGCTTACTCCTACAATGAGCAGTTCTTC
NA,TRBJ1-1,TRBV2,NA,CASSEALGGKAFF,TGTGCCAGCAGTGAAGCGCTCGGGGGTAAAGCTTTCTTT
NA,TRBJ2-1,TRBV2,NA,CASSAGDGRDSTYNEQFF,TGTGCCAGCAGTGCGGGGGACGGACGGGATTCGACCTACAATGAGCAGTTCTTC
NA,TRBJ2-7,TRBV7-3,NA,CASSPPGGNEQYF,TGTGCCAGCAGCCCACCAGGGGGGAACGAGCAGTACTTC
NA,TRBJ1-1,TRBV7-2,TRBD1,CASSPETGEAFF,TGTGCCAGCAGCCCCGAGACAGGGGAAGCTTTCTTT
NA,TRBJ1-4,TRBV6-6,NA,CASSYSGINEKLFF,TGTGCCAGCAGTTACTCCGGCATAAACGAAAAACTGTTTTTT
NA,TRBJ2-7,TRBV15,NA,CATSRVRTLREQYF,TGTGCCACCAGCAGAGTCAGGACGTTACGGGAGCAGTACTTC
NA,TRBJ1-6,TRBV28,NA,CASSLGQNNSPLHF,TGTGCCAGCAGTTTGGGGCAGAATAATTCACCCCTCCACTTT
few,TRBJ2-7,TRBV30,NA,CSIRGVSYEQYF,TGTTCCATCCGGGGTGTCTCCTACGAGCAGTACTTC
NA,TRBJ2-1,TRBV6-6,TRBD1,CASTPRDSHNEQFF,TGTGCCAGCACCCCACGGGACAGCCACAATGAGCAGTTCTTC
NA,TRBJ1-2,TRBV4-1,TRBD1,CASSQEGTGLYGYTF,TGCGCCAGCAGCCAAGAGGGGACAGGGCTTTATGGCTACACCTTC
NA,TRBJ1-5,TRBV30,NA,CACSQGLVDQPQHF,TGTGCCTGCTCGCAGGGGTTGGTAGATCAGCCCCAGCATTTT
once,TRBJ2-2,TRBV7-2,NA,CASRPPLGRGNTGELFF,TGTGCCAGCAGACCCCCACTGGGTAGAGGGAACACCGGGGAGCTGTTTTTT
NA,TRBJ2-2,TRBV19,TRBD2,CASSPRTSGRTLTGELFF,TGTGCCAGTAGTCCGCGGACTAGCGGGAGGACTTTGACCGGGGAGCTGTTTTTT
NA,TRBJ1-1,TRBV19,TRBD1,CASSGTVNTEAFF,TGTGCCAGTAGTGGGACAGTGAACACTGAAGCTTTCTTT
NA,TRBJ2-7,TRBV20-1,NA,CSARLAYEQYF,TGCAGTGCTAGACTAGCCTACGAGCAGTACTTC
NA,TRBJ2-2,TRBV5-1,TRBD2,CASSLEAGAAGELFF,TGCGCCAGCAGCTTGGAGGCGGGAGCGGCCGGGGAGCTGTTTTTT
NA,TRBJ1-1,TRBV19,NA,CASSINSPATEAFF,TGTGCCAGTAGTATTAACAGTCCGGCCACTGAAGCTTTCTTT
once,TRBJ2-5,TRBV5-1,TRBD2,CASSFSGSQETQYF,TGCGCCAGCAGCTTTAGCGGGAGTCAAGAGACCCAGTACTTC
few,TRBJ1-2,TRBV4-1,TRBD1,CASSQGTGTYGYTF,TGCGCCAGCAGCCAAGGGACAGGAACCTATGGCTACACCTTC
NA,TRBJ1-2,TRBV6-1,NA,CASSESGGDGYTF,TGTGCCAGCAGTGAATCGGGAGGAGATGGCTACACCTTC
NA,TRBJ2-3,TRBV9,NA,CASSVDRVGDTQYF,TGTGCCAGCAGCGTAGATCGAGTCGGGGATACGCAGTATTTT
NA,TRBJ2-6,TRBV5-1,NA,CASSLDLTGANVLTF,TGCGCCAGCAGCTTGGATCTAACAGGGGCCAACGTCCTGACTTTC
NA,TRBJ2-1,TRBV27,TRBD1,CASSLFESGLPLQGDEQFF,TGTGCCAGCAGTTTATTCGAATCTGGGCTTCCCCTCCAGGGGGATGAGCAGTTCTTC
NA,TRBJ2-3,TRBV6-6,NA,CASSTPDTQYF,TGTGCCAGCAGTACCCCGGATACGCAGTATTTT
NA,TRBJ2-7,TRBV6-5,NA,CASRRGPQGYEQYF,TGTGCCAGCAGGCGCGGGCCTCAGGGATACGAGCAGTACTTC
NA,TRBJ2-7,TRBV6-5,TRBD2,CASSYSRRELGEQYF,TGTGCCAGCAGTTACTCTCGGCGGGAGCTGGGGGAGCAGTACTTC
NA,TRBJ2-3,TRBV18,NA,CASSRNEDTQYF,TGTGCCAGCTCTAGGAACGAAGATACGCAGTATTTT
NA,TRBJ2-6,TRBV11-3,NA,CASSAGGPAGANVLTF,TGTGCCAGCAGCGCAGGAGGGCCTGCTGGGGCCAACGTCCTGACTTTC
NA,TRBJ2-4,TRBV7-9,TRBD2,CASRRTSGIDIQYF,TGTGCCAGCAGACGAACTAGCGGGATAGACATTCAGTACTTC
NA,TRBJ2-7,TRBV7-2,TRBD2,CASSLERTSKDEQYF,TGTGCCAGCAGCTTAGAACGGACTAGCAAGGACGAGCAGTACTTC
few,TRBJ1-3,TRBV7-9,NA,CASSFGAGGRNGNTIYF,TGTGCCAGCAGCTTCGGAGCCGGGGGGCGGAATGGAAACACCATATATTTT
NA,TRBJ1-4,TRBV28,NA,CASSLGGATNEKLFF,TGTGCCAGCAGTTTAGGGGGGGCAACTAATGAAAAACTGTTTTTT
NA,TRBJ1-1,TRBV23-1,NA,CASSLGEHNTEAFF,TGCGCCAGCAGTCTAGGAGAACACAACACTGAAGCTTTCTTT
many,TRBJ1-4,TRBV15,NA,CATSRGFTEKLFF,TGTGCCACCAGCAGGGGGTTCACTGAAAAACTGTTTTTT
few,TRBJ2-1,TRBV5-1,TRBD1,CASSVGTGPNNEQFF,TGCGCCAGCAGCGTCGGGACAGGCCCCAACAATGAGCAGTTCTTC
NA,TRBJ2-6,TRBV18,NA,CASSPRDTAFSGANVLTF,TGTGCCAGCTCACCACGGGACACTGCATTCTCTGGGGCCAACGTCCTGACTTTC